The present entry profiles one T cell receptor beta chain with its context. The antigen is undetermined. These data belong to a study of graft-versus-host responses after intestinal transplantation. The table came from immunoSEQ multiplex PCR; TCRdb's copy has only in-frame clones and leaves some out. This sample has 45,000 or so clones, with about 91% found just once. Trimming shortened V by 3 bases and J by 4 bases, and 12 bases separated the two germline ends. The CDR3 sequence is 14 residues long. The V gene's germline CDR1 is LNHDA and CDR2 SQIVND (reference sequence). Findings and caveats of the study: Association was observed between peak circulating GvH clone levels and early post-transplant HvG declines.

The clonotype originates from a human patient who received an intestinal transplant, so some T cells may come from the graft donor. V is TRBV19 and J is TRBJ1-1; D gene uncertain. Sample: PBMCs, taken 524 days after transplant. DNA of the CDR3: TGTGCCAGTAGTATTAAAGGTTTGGGCACTGAAGCTTTCTTT. It is translated as CASSIKGLGTEAFF.